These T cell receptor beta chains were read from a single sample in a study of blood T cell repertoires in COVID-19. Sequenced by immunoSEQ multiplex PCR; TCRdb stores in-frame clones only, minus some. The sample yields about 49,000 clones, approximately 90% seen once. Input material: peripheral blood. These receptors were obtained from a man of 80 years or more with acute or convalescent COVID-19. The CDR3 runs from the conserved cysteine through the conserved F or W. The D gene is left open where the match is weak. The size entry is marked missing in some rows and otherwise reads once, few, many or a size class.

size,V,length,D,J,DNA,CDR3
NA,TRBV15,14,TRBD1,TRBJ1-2,TGTGCCACCAGCAGGGAGGGGGCGAACTATGGCTACACCTTC,CATSREGANYGYTF
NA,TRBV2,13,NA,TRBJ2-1,TGTGCCAGCTCGGAGAGCTCCTACAATGAGCAGTTCTTC,CASSESSYNEQFF
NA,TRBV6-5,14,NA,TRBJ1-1,TGTGCCAGCAGTCCCCCGTGGGGGCGGACTGAAGCTTTCTTT,CASSPPWGRTEAFF
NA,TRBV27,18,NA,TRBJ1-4,TGTGCCAGCAGTTTATCGAGCAGTGGGGGCATCCGGAATGAAAAACTGTTTTTT,CASSLSSSGGIRNEKLFF
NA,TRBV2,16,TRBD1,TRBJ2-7,TGTGCCAGCAGAGGCCTCGACAGGGCCACCTCCTACGAGCAGTACTTC,CASRGLDRATSYEQYF
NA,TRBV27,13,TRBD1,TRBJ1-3,TGTGCCAGCAGTCCCGGACAGGGCTACACCATATATTTT,CASSPGQGYTIYF
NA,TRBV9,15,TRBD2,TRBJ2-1,TGTGCCAGCAGCCCCCGGGAGGACTCCTACAATGAGCAGTTCTTC,CASSPREDSYNEQFF
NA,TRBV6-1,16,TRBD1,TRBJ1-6,TGTGCCAGCAGTGAACGGGACAGGGTTGATGATTCACCCCTCCACTTT,CASSERDRVDDSPLHF
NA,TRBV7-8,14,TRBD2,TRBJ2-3,TGTGCCAGCGCCAGCGGGGGCCGCACAGATACGCAGTATTTT,CASASGGRTDTQYF
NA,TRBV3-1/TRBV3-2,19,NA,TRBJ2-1,TGTGCCAGCAGCCAAGAGCCGGGGACTGCCCCTGGCTCCTACAATGAGCAGTTCTTC,CASSQEPGTAPGSYNEQFF
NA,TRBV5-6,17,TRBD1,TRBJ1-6,TGTGCCAGCAGCTTGGACAGGGGAAAGTTAGCCAGTTCACCCCTCCACTTT,CASSLDRGKLASSPLHF
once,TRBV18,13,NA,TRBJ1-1,TGTGCCAGCTCTTCACACCTTAACACTGAAGCTTTCTTT,CASSSHLNTEAFF
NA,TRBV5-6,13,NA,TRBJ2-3,TGTGCCAGCAGCTTTGGCCCTGGAGATACGCAGTATTTT,CASSFGPGDTQYF
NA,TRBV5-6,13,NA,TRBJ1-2,TGTGCCAGCAGTCCTACAACGGGATATGGCTACACCTTC,CASSPTTGYGYTF
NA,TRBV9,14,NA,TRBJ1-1,TGTGCCAGCAGCCGGGACAACATGAACACTGAAGCTTTCTTT,CASSRDNMNTEAFF
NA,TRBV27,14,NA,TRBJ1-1,TGTGCCAGCAGTGCCCGAGGCGACGACACTGAAGCTTTCTTT,CASSARGDDTEAFF
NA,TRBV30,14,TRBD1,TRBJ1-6,TGTGCCTGGAATGGGGACAGGGGCAGTTCACCCCTCCACTTT,CAWNGDRGSSPLHF
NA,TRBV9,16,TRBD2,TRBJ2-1,TGTGCCAGCAGCGTATTAGCGGGGGCCGAATACAATGAGCAGTTCTTC,CASSVLAGAEYNEQFF
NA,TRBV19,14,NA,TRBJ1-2,TGTGCCAGTAGAGGGGGGGGACCCGCCTATGGCTACACCTTC,CASRGGGPAYGYTF
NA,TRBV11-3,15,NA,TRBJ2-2,TGTGCCAGCAGCCCCACCCCACAGAACACCGGGGAGCTGTTTTTT,CASSPTPQNTGELFF
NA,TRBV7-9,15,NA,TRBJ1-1,TGTGCCAGCAGCTTCCCTCAGGGCGGGAACACTGAAGCTTTCTTT,CASSFPQGGNTEAFF
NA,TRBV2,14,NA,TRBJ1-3,TGTGCCAGCAGTTATTCAGGGACTGGAAACACCATATATTTT,CASSYSGTGNTIYF
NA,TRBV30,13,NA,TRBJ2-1,TGTGCCAGTGGAGGTGAGGTTTGGAATGAGCAGTTCTTC,CASGGEVWNEQFF
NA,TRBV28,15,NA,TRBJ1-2,TGTGCCAGCAGCGCCGTTGCAGGGTGGAACTATGGCTACACCTTC,CASSAVAGWNYGYTF
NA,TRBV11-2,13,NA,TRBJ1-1,TGTGCCAGCGCCCCGACAGCGAACACTGAAGCTTTCTTT,CASAPTANTEAFF
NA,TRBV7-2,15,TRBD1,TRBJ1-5,TGTGCCAGCAGCTTAGTCAACAGGGGACCAGGGGCCCAGCATTTT,CASSLVNRGPGAQHF
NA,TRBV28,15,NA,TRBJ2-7,TGTGCCAGCAGTCTCACCGGGCCCCGAAATCAGGGGCAGTACTTC,CASSLTGPRNQGQYF
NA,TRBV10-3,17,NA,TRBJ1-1,TGTGCCATCAGTGAGCGGGGCCAGCACCGCGGGGACACTGAAGCTTTCTTT,CAISERGQHRGDTEAFF
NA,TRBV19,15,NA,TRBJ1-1,TGTGCCAGTAGTATAGCCTTCGGGTCGGTAACTGAAGCTTTCTTT,CASSIAFGSVTEAFF
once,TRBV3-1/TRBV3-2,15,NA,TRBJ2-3,TGTGCCAGCAGCCTCTATACGATAGAGACAGATACGCAGTATTTT,CASSLYTIETDTQYF
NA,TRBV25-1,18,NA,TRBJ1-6,TGTGCCAGCAGTGAATATTACGTAGGGAGCTCCTATAATTCACCCCTCCACTTT,CASSEYYVGSSYNSPLHF
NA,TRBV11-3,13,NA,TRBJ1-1,TGTGCCAGCAGCTTAGGTCCTACCGATTACGCTTTCTTT,CASSLGPTDYAFF
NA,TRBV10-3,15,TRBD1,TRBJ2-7,TGTGCCATCAGTGAAAGGACAGGACTCAGCTACGAGCAGTACTTC,CAISERTGLSYEQYF
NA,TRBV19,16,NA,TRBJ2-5,TGTGCCAGTAGTGCCGGGAGAGGGGAGAAACAAGAGACCCAGTACTTC,CASSAGRGEKQETQYF
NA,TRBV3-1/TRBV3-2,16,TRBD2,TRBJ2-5,TGTGCCAGCAGCTCTATTGGCCGGGGGGAGGAGGAGACCCAGTACTTC,CASSSIGRGEEETQYF
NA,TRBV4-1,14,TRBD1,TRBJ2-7,TGCGCCAGCAGCCAAGGGACAGGGGGGCGCGAGCAGTACTTC,CASSQGTGGREQYF
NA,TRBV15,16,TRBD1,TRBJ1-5,TGTGCCACCAGCAACCAGGACAGGAGTAGCAATCAGCCCCAGCATTTT,CATSNQDRSSNQPQHF
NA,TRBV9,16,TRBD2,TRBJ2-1,TGTGCCAGCAGCGTGAGAGCGGGGGGACTTTACAATGAGCAGTTCTTC,CASSVRAGGLYNEQFF
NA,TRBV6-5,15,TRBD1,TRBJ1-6,TGTGCCAGCAGCCGAGTGACAGGGCCTAATTCACCCCTCCACTTT,CASSRVTGPNSPLHF
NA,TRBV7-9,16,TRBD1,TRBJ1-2,TGTGCCAGCAGCTTAGCGAGGTACAGGGGAGGCGATGGCTACACCTTC,CASSLARYRGGDGYTF
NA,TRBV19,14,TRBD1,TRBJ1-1,TGTGCCAGTAGCTACAGGGGCGTGAACACTGAAGCTTTCTTT,CASSYRGVNTEAFF
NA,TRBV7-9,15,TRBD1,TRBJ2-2,TGTGCCAGCAGCCCCGGGACAGGGAACACCGGGGAGCTGTTTTTT,CASSPGTGNTGELFF
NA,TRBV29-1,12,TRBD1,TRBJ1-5,TGCAGCGTGGGGACAGGGGATCAGCCCCAGCATTTT,CSVGTGDQPQHF
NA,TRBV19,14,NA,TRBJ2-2,TGTGCCAGTCGTCCGGTAGCGAACACCGGGGAGCTGTTTTTT,CASRPVANTGELFF
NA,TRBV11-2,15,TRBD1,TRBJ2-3,TGTGCCAGCAGCCCTACAGGGGGCGCGACAGATACGCAGTATTTT,CASSPTGGATDTQYF